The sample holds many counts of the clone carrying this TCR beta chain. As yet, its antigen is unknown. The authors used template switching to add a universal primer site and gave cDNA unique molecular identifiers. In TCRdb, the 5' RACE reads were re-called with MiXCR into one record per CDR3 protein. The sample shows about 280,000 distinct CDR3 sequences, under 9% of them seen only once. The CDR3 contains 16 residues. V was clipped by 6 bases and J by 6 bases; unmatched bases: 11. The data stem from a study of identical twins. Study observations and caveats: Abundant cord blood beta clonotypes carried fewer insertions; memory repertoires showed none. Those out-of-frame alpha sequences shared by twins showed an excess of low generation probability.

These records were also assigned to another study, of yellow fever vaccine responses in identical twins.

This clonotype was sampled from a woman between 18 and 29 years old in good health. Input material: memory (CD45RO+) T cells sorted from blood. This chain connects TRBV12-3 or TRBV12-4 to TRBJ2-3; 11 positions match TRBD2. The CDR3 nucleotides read TGTGCCAGCAGACCCCTTAGCGGGGGGGCCGGGGATACGCAGTATTTT. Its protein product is CASRPLSGGAGDTQYF.